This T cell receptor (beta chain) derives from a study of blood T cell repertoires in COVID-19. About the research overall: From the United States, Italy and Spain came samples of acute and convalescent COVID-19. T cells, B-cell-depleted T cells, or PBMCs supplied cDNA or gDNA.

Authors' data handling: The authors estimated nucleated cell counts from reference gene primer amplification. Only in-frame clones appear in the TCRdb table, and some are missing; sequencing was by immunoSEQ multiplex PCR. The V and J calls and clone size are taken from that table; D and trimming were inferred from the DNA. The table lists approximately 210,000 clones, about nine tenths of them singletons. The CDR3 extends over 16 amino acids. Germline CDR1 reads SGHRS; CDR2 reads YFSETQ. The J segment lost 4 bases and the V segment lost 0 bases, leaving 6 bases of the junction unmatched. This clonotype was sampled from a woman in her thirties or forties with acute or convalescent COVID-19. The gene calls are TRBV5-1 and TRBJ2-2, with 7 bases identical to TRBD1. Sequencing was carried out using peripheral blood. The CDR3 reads CASSLAWAGGTGELFF. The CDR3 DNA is TGCGCCAGCAGCTTGGCCTGGGCAGGGGGCACCGGGGAGCTGTTTTTT.